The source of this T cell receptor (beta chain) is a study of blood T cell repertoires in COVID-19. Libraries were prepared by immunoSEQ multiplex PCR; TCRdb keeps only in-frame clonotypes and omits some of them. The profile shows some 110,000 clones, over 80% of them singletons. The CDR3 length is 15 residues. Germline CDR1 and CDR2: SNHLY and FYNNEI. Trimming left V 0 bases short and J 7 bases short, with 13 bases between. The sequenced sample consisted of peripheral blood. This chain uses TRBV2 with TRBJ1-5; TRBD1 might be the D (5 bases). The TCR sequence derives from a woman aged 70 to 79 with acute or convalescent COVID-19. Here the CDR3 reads CASSEAFTGDQPQHF. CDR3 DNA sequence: TGTGCCAGCAGTGAAGCATTTACGGGGGACCAGCCCCAGCATTTT.